The text below deals with one T cell receptor beta chain. Some clones are missing from TCRdb's copy, which holds only in-frame ones; the method was immunoSEQ multiplex PCR. The data hold under 60,000 clones, with roughly 95% observed a single time. This entry belongs to a study of T cell changes during pregnancy in multiple sclerosis. This CDR3 has 15 residues. Germline V gives CDR1 SGHRS, CDR2 YFSETQ. V gave up 7 bases and J gave up 5 bases; unmatched junction bases: 12. The sequencing here drew on CD4+ T cells from peripheral blood mononuclear cells, taken in the third trimester of pregnancy. This rearrangement joins TRBV5-1 to TRBJ2-1; 7 bases align to TRBD1. This receptor was identified in a female donor with multiple sclerosis, enrolled in a pregnancy study. In nucleotides, the CDR3 is TGCGCCAGCCGACAAGGGACAGTAGGCAACAATGAGCAGTTCTTC. Translating gives CASRQGTVGNNEQFF.